The subject of this entry is one T cell receptor delta chain. With a far larger clone one base away, a read error is the likely cause. Within the sample, other DNA sequences also encode this same CDR3. Bulk repertoires came from Vgamma9/Vdelta2+ or Vdelta2-negative gammadelta T cells flow-sorted from PBMC. This sample is drawn from a study of γδ T cells in repeated Plasmodium falciparum infection. TCRdb fed the multiplex PCR reads into CATT to redo clone calling. The sample carries 85,000 to 95,000 delta-chain clones, roughly 1.4% recorded once. Germline CDR1 GEAIGNYY, CDR2 EKD. Trimming shortened V by 3 bases and J by 0 bases, and 37 bases separated the two germline ends. The CDR3 has 23 amino acids.

The sample comprised gamma-delta T cells from blood. The receptor comes from a pool of human donors (malaria-infected and uninfected, not separated). The V and J genes are TRDV2 and TRDJ1, with a possible D match to TRDD3 (6 bases). TCRdb does not report a J gene; here it was assigned by matching the DNA to germline references. The DNA for the CDR3 is TGTGCCTGTGACTCCTTAAGTACCCCCGTGGCAGGTACTGGGAGCGAGAACACCGATAAACTCATCTTT. Amino acids: CACDSLSTPVAGTGSENTDKLIF.